This record looks at one T cell receptor beta chain sequence and its context. This same CDR3 is encoded by further DNA sequences in the sample. This entry belongs to a study of glioma-infiltrating T cells after dendritic cell vaccination. Only in-frame clones appear in the TCRdb table, and some are missing; sequencing was by immunoSEQ multiplex PCR. The profile shows some 78,000 clones, 85% of them singletons. Stated time point: after dendritic cell vaccination, including at tumor progression/relapse. This CDR3 comprises 14 residues. In germline, CDR1 is SGHRS, CDR2 YFSETQ. Trimming took 4 bases from V and 1 from J, leaving 11 bases between them.

This sequence joins TRBV5-1 and TRBJ2-5; maybe TRBD2 (6 bases). The sample here was blood, taken after dendritic cell vaccination. This TCR was recovered from a human donor with glioblastoma. The DNA of the CDR3 is TGCGCCAGCAGCACTGGGACTGCCCAAGAGACCCAGTACTTC. It specifies CASSTGTAQETQYF.